This TCR beta chain was recorded in a study of blood T cell repertoires in COVID-19. At the level of the study: PBMCs, B-cell-depleted T cells, or T cells were the source of the cDNA or gDNA that made up the material.

This CDR3 spans 16 amino acids. Trimming removed 4 bases at V and 4 bases at J, with 14 bases between. In germline, CDR1 is MGHRA, CDR2 YSYEKL. In the original analysis: Estimates of nucleated cell counts were drawn from the amplification of reference gene primers. Some clones are missing from TCRdb's copy, which holds only in-frame ones; the method was immunoSEQ multiplex PCR. V and J calls plus clone size are reproduced from that table; the DNA served to infer D and trimming. The sample yields roughly 140,000 clones, around 86% seen once. The chain combines TRBV4-1 with TRBJ1-6, with D possibly being TRBD1 (6 bases). Material for sequencing was peripheral blood. The clonotype originates from a man between 65 and 85 years old with acute or convalescent COVID-19. The CDR3 here is CASSPSGGAYNSPLHF. For the CDR3, the DNA is TGCGCCAGCAGCCCCTCCGGGGGGGCATATAATTCACCCCTCCACTTT.